This TCR beta chain derives from a study of blood T cell repertoires in COVID-19. TCRdb's copy holds only in-frame clones and misses some; the assay was immunoSEQ multiplex PCR. The sample contains roughly 220,000 clones, around 84% of which appear only once. The V gene's germline CDR1 is LNHDA and CDR2 SQIVND (reference sequence). Trimming removed 2 bases from V and 4 bases from J, with 11 bases in between. This CDR3 comprises 14 residues. Sequencing was done on a sample of peripheral blood. This clonotype was obtained from a man aged 25 to 45 with active or convalescent COVID-19. The chain links TRBV19 to TRBJ1-2; D is undetermined. CDR3 region: CASSIPGGSYGYTF. The DNA of the CDR3 is TGTGCCAGTAGTATACCAGGAGGGTCCTATGGCTACACCTTC.